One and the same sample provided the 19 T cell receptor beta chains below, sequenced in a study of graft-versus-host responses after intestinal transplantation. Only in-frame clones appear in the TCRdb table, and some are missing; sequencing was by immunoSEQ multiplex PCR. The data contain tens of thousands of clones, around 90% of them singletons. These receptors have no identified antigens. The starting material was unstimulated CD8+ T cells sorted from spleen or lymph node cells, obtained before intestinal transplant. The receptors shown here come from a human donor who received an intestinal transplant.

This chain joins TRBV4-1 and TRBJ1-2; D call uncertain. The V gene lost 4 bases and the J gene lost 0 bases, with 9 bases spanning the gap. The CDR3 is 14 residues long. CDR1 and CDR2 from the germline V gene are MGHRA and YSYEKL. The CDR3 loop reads CASSRERANYGYTF. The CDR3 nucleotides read TGCGCCAGCAGCCGCGAAAGAGCTAACTATGGCTACACCTTC.

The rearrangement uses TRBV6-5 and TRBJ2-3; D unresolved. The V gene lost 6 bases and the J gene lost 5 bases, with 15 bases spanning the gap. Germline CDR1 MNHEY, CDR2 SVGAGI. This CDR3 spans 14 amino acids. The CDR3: CASSPPFSVDTQYF. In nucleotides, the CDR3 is TGTGCCAGCAGCCCACCTTTTTCAGTAGATACGCAGTATTTT.

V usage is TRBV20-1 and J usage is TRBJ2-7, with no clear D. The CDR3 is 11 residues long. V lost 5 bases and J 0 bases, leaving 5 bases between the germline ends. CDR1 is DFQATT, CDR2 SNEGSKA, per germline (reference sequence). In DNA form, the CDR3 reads TGCAGTGCTCGGAGCTCCTACGAGCAGTACTTC. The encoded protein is CSARSSYEQYF.

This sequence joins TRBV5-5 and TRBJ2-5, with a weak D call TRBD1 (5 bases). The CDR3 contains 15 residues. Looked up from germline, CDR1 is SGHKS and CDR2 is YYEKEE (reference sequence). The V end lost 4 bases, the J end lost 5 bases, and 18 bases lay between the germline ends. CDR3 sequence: CASSVKIRELETQYF. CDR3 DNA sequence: TGTGCCAGCAGCGTCAAAATCAGGGAACTGGAGACCCAGTACTTC. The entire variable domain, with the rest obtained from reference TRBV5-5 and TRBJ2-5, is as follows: DAGVTQSPTHLIKTRGQQVTLRCSPISGHKSVSWYQQVLGQGPQFIFQYYEKEERGRGNFPDRFSARQFPNYSSELNVNALLLGDSALYLCASSVKIRELETQYFGPGTRLLVL.

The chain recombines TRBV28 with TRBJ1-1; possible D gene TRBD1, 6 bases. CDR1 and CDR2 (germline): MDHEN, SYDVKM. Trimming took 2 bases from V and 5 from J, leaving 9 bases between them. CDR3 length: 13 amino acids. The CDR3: CASSLGQNTEAFF. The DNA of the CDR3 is TGTGCCAGCAGTTTAGGACAGAATACTGAAGCTTTCTTT.

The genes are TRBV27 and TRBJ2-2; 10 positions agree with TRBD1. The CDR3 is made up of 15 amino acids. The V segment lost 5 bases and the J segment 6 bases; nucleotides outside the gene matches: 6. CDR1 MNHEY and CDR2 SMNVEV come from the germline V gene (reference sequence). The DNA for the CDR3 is TGTGCCAGCAGTAACCGGGACAGGGGCCCCGGGGAGCTGTTTTTT. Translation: CASSNRDRGPGELFF.

As DNA, the CDR3 is TGTGCCAGCAGTAGCCGCCGCCGAGGTGAGCAGTTCTTC. Translating it yields CASSSRRRGEQFF. The chain has TRBV2 and TRBJ2-1; D not resolved. The V end lost 5 bases, the J end lost 9 bases, and 14 bases lay between the germline ends. The germline V gene has CDR1 SNHLY and CDR2 FYNNEI. The CDR3 loop spans 13 amino acids. The full variable domain, with the rest looked up from reference TRBV2 and TRBJ2-1, is EPEVTQTPSHQVTQMGQEVILRCVPISNHLYFYWYRQILGQKVEFLVSFYNNEISEKSEIFDDQFSVERPDGSNFTLKIRSTKLEDSAMYFCASSSRRRGEQFFGPGTRLTVL.

The CDR3 coding sequence is TGTGCCAGCAGTTCAAGGGGGAACACCGGGGAGCTGTTTTTT. It encodes CASSSRGNTGELFF. The rearrangement uses TRBV4-2 and TRBJ2-2, with D possibly TRBD1 on 5 matching bases. The V end lost 6 bases, the J end lost 1 base, and 9 bases lay between the germline ends. In germline, CDR1 is LGHNA, CDR2 YNFKEQ. The length of the CDR3 is 14 residues.

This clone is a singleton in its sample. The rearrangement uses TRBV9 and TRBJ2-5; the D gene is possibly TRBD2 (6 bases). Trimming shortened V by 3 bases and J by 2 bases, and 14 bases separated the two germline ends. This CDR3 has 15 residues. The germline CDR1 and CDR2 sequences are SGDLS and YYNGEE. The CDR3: CASSDGTSQQETQYF. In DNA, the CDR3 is TGTGCCAGCAGCGACGGGACTTCACAACAAGAGACCCAGTACTTC.

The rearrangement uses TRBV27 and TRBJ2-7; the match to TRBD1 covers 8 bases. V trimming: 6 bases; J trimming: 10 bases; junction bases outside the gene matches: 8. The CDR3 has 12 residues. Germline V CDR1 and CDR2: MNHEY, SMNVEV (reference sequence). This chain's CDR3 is CASSLGQGSQYF. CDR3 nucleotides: TGTGCCAGCAGCCTCGGACAGGGTAGTCAGTACTTC.

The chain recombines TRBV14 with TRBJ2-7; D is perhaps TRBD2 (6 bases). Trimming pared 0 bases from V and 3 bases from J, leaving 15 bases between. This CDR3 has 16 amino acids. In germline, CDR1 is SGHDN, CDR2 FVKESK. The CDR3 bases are TGTGCCAGCAGCCAAGATGGAGGACTACCCTTCTACGAGCAGTACTTC. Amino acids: CASSQDGGLPFYEQYF. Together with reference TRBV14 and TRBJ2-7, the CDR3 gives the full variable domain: EAGVTQFPSHSVIEKGQTVTLRCDPISGHDNLYWYRRVMGKEIKFLLHFVKESKQDESGMPNNRFLAERTGGTYSTLKVQPAELEDSGVYFCASSQDGGLPFYEQYFGPGTRLTVT.

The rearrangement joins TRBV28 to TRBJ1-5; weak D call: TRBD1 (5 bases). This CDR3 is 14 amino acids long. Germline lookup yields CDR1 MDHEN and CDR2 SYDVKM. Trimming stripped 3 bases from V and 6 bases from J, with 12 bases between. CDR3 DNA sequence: TGTGCCAGCAGTTTTCTGCAGGGAGGTCAGCCCCAGCATTTT. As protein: CASSFLQGGQPQHF.

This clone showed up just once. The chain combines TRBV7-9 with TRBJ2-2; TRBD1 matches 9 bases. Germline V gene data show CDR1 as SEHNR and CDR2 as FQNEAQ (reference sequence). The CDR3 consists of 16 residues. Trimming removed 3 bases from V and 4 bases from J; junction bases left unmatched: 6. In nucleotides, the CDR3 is TGTGCCAGCAGCTTCCCGGGACAGGGAAGCACCGGGGAGCTGTTTTTT. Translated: CASSFPGQGSTGELFF.

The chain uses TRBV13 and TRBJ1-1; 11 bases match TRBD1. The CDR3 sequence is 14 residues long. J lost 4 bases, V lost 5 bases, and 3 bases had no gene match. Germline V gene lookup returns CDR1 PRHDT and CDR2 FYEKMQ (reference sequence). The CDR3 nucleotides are TGTGCCAGCAGCCCCGGGACAGGGGGCACTGAAGCTTTCTTT. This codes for CASSPGTGGTEAFF.

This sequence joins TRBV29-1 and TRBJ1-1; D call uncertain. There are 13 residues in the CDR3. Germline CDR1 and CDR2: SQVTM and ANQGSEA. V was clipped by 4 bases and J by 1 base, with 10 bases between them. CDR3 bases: TGCAGCGTTGTACTGTCCTGGAACACTGAAGCTTTCTTT. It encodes CSVVLSWNTEAFF.

CDR3 in amino acids: CASSESGTTYEQYF. The DNA of the CDR3 is TGCGCCAGCAGTGAGTCTGGGACAACCTACGAGCAGTACTTC. This chain joins TRBV10-2 and TRBJ2-7, with D perhaps TRBD1 (6 bases). The CDR3 has 14 amino acids. Germline-derived CDR1 and CDR2 are WSHSY and SAAADI. V lost 0 bases and J 2 bases, leaving 8 bases between the germline ends.

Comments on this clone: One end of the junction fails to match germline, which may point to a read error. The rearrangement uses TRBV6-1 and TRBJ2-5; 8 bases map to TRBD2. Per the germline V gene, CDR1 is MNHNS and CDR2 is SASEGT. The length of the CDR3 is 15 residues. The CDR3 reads CAGSGDLRGVETQYF. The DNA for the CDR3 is TGTGCCGGCAGTGGGGATTTGCGGGGGGTAGAGACCCAGTACTTC.

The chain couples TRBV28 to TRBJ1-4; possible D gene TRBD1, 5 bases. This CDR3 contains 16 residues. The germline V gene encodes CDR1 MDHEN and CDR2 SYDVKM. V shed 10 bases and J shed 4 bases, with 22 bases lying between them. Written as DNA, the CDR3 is TGTGCCACCGGTGATGTTGGGGGGGGTCTTAATGAAAAACTGTTTTTT. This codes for CATGDVGGGLNEKLFF.

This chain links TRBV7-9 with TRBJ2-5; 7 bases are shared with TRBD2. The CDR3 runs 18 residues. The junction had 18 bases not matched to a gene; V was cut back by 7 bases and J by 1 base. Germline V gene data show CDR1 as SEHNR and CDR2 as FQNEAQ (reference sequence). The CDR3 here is CASMKGIEASGTQETQYF. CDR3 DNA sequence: TGTGCCAGCATGAAGGGGATTGAGGCTAGCGGTACCCAAGAGACCCAGTACTTC.